This T cell receptor beta chain was recovered during a study of T cell responses to AZD1222 COVID-19 vaccine. A note on this clone: The antigen remains undetermined.

Germline V gene lookup returns CDR1 SGHRS and CDR2 YFSETQ. V lost 4 bases to trimming and J lost 0 bases; unmatched junction nucleotides: 4. The CDR3 spans 15 residues. Libraries were prepared by immunoSEQ multiplex PCR; TCRdb keeps only in-frame clonotypes and omits some of them. The sample has 150,000 to 200,000 clones; around 93% are singletons. Study-wide findings and caveats: Nearly half of spike-specific TCRs reportedly target unmutated variant regions. White British ancestry dominated among donors, who included more females, and clonal diversity was possibly underestimated.

This receptor was identified in an adult in good health. The material sequenced was peripheral blood, taken on day 0 of AZD1222 vaccination. The chain employs TRBV5-1 and TRBJ1-3, with TRBD1 matching over 7 bases. This CDR3 is CASSQGEGSGNTIYF. The CDR3 nucleotides are TGCGCCAGCAGCCAGGGGGAAGGCTCTGGAAACACCATATATTTT.